This entry concerns a single T cell receptor (beta chain). This sample is part of a study of cytotoxic CD8 clonotypes in ibrutinib-treated CLL. TCRdb keeps only in-frame clones here, not all; method: immunoSEQ multiplex PCR. The sample lists more than 8,000 clones, over 60% occurring once. J gave up 6 bases and V 4 bases, and 1 base lay outside the gene matches. This CDR3 spans 13 amino acids. Germline V gene lookup returns CDR1 SGHAT and CDR2 FQNNGV. The source of this sequence is a human donor with chronic lymphocytic leukemia. The source material was PBMCs, sampled before ibrutinib treatment. The rearrangement links TRBV11-2 to TRBJ2-7, with 12 bases matching TRBD1. Here the CDR3 DNA reads TGTGCCAGCAGCTGGGACAGGGGGCGCGAGCAGTACTTC. Translation gives CASSWDRGREQYF.